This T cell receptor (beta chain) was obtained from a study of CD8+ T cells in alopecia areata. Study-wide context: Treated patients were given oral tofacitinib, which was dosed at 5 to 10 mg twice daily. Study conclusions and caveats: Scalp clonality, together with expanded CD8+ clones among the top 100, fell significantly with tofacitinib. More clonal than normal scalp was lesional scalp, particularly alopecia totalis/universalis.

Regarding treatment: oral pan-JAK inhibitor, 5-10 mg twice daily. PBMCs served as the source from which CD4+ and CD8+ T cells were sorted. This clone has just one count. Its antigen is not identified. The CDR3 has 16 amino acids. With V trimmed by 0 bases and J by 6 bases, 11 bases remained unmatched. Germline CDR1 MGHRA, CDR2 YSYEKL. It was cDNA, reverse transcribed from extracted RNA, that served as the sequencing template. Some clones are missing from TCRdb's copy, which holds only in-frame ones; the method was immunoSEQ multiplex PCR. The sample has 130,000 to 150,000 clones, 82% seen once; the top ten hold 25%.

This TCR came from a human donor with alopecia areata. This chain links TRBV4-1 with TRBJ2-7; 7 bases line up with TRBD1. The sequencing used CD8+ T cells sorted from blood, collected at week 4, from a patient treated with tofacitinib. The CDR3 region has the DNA TGCGCCAGCAGCCAAGAGGGCTCTTGGGACAGAACCGAGCAGTACTTC. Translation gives CASSQEGSWDRTEQYF.